The sequence of this T cell receptor beta chain was determined in a study of blood T cell repertoires in COVID-19. Study details: Some COVID-19 samples were acute and others convalescent; all came from the United States, Italy and Spain. Sample material is recorded as cDNA or gDNA derived from T cells, B-cell-depleted T cells, or PBMCs.

The germline V gene has CDR1 SGHKS and CDR2 YYEKEE (reference sequence). Trimming took 4 bases from V and 0 from J, leaving 16 bases between them. The CDR3 consists of 17 residues. The table came from immunoSEQ multiplex PCR; TCRdb's copy has only in-frame clones and leaves some out. Altogether 200,000 to 250,000 clones are present, more than 70% being singletons, with the ten largest covering less than 3%. This sequence originates from a woman aged 55 to 70 with acute or convalescent COVID-19. Specimen: peripheral blood. This sequence joins TRBV5-5 and TRBJ1-4, with a tentative D call TRBD1 (6 bases). DNA for the CDR3: TGTGCCAGCAGCCCTCTCCAGGGGAGTGCAACTAATGAAAAACTGTTTTTT. Protein: CASSPLQGSATNEKLFF. Drawing the rest from reference TRBV5-5 and TRBJ1-4, the complete variable domain is DAGVTQSPTHLIKTRGQQVTLRCSPISGHKSVSWYQQVLGQGPQFIFQYYEKEERGRGNFPDRFSARQFPNYSSELNVNALLLGDSALYLCASSPLQGSATNEKLFFGSGTQLSVL.